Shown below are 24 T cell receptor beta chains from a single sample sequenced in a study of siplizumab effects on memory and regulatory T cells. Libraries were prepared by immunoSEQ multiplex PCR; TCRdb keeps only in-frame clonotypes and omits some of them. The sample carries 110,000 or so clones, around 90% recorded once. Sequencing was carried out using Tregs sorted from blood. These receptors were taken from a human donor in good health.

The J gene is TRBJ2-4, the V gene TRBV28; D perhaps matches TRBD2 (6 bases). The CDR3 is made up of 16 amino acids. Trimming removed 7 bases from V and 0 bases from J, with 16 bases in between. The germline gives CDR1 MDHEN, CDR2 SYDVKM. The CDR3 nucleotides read TGTGCCAGCAACCCGACGGGGAGGCTAGCCAAAAACATTCAGTACTTC. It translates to CASNPTGRLAKNIQYF.

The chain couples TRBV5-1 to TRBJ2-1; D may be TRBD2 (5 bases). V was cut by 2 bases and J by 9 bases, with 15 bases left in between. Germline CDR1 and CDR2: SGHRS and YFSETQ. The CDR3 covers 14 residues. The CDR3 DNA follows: TGCGCCAGCAGCTTAATAGCGAAGGGTTTTGAGCAGTTCTTC. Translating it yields CASSLIAKGFEQFF.

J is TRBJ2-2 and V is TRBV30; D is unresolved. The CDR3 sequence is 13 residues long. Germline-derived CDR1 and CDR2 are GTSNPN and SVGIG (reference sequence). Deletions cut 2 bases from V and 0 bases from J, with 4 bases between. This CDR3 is CAWSKTNTGELFF. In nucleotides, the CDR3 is TGTGCCTGGAGTAAGACGAACACCGGGGAGCTGTTTTTT.

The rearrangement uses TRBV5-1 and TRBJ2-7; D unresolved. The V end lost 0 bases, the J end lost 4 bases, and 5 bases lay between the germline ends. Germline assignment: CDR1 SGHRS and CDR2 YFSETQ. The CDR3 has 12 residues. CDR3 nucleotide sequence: TGCGCCAGCAGCTTGGTAGGTTACGAGCAGTACTTC. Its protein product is CASSLVGYEQYF.

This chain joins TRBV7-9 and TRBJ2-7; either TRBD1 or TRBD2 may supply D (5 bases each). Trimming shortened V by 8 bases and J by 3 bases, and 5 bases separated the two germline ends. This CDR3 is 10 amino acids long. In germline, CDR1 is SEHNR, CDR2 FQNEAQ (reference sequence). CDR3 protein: CASGGYEQYF. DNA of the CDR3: TGTGCCAGCGGGGGCTACGAGCAGTACTTC.

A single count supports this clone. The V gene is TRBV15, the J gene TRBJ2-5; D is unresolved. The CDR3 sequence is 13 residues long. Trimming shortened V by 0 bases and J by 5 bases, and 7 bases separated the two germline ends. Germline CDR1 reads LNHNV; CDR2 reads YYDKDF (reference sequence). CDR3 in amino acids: CATSREGWETQYF. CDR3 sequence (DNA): TGTGCCACCAGCAGAGAGGGGTGGGAGACCCAGTACTTC.

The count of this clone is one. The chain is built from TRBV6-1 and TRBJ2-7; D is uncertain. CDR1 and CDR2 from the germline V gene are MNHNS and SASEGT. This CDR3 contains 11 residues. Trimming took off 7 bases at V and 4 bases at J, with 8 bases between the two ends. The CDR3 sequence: CASIWRYEQYF. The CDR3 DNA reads TGTGCCAGCATCTGGAGATACGAGCAGTACTTC.

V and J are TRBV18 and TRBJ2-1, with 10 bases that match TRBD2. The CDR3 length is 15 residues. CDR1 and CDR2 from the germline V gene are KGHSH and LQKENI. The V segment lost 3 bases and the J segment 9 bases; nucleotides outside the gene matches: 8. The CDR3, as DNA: TGTGCCAGCTCACCGGAGAGCGGGAGGGCAGCTGAGCAGTTCTTC. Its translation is CASSPESGRAAEQFF.

The CDR3 is CSVARALGDGYTF. The CDR3 DNA reads TGCAGCGTTGCCCGGGCGCTAGGAGACGGCTACACCTTC. The gene calls are TRBV29-1 and TRBJ1-2, with D hard to call. This CDR3 contains 13 residues. Trimming removed 4 bases from V and 8 bases from J, with 17 bases in between. Germline V gene lookup returns CDR1 SQVTM and CDR2 ANQGSEA.

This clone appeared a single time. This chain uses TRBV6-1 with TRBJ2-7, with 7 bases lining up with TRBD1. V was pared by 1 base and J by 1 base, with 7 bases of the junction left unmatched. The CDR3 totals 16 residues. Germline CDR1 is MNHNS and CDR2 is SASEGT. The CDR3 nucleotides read TGTGCCAGCAGTGAAGTTCGGGCAGGGGGTTCCTACGAGCAGTACTTC. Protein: CASSEVRAGGSYEQYF.

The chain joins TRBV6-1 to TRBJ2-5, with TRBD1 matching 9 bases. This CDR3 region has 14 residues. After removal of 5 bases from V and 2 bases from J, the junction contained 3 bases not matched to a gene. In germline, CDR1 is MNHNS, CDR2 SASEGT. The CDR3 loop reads CASSRQGGQETQYF. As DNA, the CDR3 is TGTGCCAGCAGTCGACAGGGGGGGCAAGAGACCCAGTACTTC.

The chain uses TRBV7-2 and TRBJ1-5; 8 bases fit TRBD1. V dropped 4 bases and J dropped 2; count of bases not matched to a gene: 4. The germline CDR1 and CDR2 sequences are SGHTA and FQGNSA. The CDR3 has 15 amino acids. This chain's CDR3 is CASSWGQAGNQPQHF. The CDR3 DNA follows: TGTGCCAGCAGCTGGGGACAGGCGGGCAATCAGCCCCAGCATTTT. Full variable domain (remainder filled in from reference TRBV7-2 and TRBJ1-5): GAGVSQSPSNKVTEKGKDVELRCDPISGHTALYWYRQSLGQGLEFLIYFQGNSAPDKSGLPSDRFSAERTGGSVSTLTIQRTQQEDSAVYLCASSWGQAGNQPQHFGDGTRLSIL.

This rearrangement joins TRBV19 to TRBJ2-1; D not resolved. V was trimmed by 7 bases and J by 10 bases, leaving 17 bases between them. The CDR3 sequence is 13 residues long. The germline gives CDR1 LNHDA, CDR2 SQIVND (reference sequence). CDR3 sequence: CASNSGAFGEQFF. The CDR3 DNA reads TGTGCCAGTAACTCTGGCGCCTTTGGGGAGCAGTTCTTC.

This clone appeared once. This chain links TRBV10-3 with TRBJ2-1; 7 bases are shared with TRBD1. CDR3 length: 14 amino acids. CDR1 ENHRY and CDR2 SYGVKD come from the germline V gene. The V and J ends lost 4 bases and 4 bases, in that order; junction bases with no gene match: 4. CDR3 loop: CAISAATGYNEQFF. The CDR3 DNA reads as TGTGCCATCAGTGCGGCGACAGGGTACAATGAGCAGTTCTTC.

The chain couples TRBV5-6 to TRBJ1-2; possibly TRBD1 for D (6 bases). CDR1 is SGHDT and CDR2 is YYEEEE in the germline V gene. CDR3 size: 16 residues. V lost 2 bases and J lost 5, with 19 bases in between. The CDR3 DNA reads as TGTGCCAGCAGCTTTGACCGGGGGCAGGAGGTTTATGGCTACACCTTC. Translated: CASSFDRGQEVYGYTF.

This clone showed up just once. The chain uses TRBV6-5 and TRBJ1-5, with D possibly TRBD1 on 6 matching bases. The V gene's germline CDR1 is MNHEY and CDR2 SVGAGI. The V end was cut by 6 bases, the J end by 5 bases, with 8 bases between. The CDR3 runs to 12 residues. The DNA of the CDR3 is TGTGCCAGCAGCAGGGGAGATCAGCCCCAGCATTTT. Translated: CASSRGDQPQHF.

The CDR3 region has the DNA TGTGCCAGCAGCCAGGGACACAACGAGCAGTACTTC. This encodes CASSQGHNEQYF. The chain links TRBV6-5 to TRBJ2-7; tentative D call: TRBD1 (6 bases). CDR1 MNHEY and CDR2 SVGAGI come from the germline V gene. This CDR3 spans 12 amino acids. V was trimmed by 6 bases and J by 5 bases, leaving 11 bases between them.

The CDR3 DNA reads TGTGCCAGCAGTCCCGAAGACAGCGTCGGTGGCTACACCTTC. Residues: CASSPEDSVGGYTF. The chain couples TRBV6-5 to TRBJ1-2; perhaps TRBD1 as D (5 bases). The CDR3 is 14 amino acids. The germline V and J ends were trimmed by 5 bases and 7 bases, with 17 bases remaining between them. Looked up from germline, CDR1 is MNHEY and CDR2 is SVGAGI.

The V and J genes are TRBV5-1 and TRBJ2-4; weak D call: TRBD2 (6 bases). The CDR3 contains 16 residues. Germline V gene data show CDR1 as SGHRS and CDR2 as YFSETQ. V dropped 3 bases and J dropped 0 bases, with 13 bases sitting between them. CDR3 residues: CASSSHSGLAKNIQYF. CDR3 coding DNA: TGCGCCAGCAGCTCTCATAGCGGACTAGCCAAAAACATTCAGTACTTC.

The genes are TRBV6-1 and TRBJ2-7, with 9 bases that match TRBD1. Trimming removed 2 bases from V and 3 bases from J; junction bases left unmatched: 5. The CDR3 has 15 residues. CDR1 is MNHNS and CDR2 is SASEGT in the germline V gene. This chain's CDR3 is CASSEIGQGNYEQYF. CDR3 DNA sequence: TGTGCCAGCAGTGAAATCGGACAGGGGAACTACGAGCAGTACTTC.

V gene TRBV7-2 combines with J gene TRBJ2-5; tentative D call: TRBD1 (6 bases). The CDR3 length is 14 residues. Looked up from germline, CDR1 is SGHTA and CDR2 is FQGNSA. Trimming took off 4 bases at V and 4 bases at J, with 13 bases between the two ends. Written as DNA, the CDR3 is TGTGCCAGCAGCTCTAGGGGCAGGGGAGAGACCCAGTACTTC. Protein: CASSSRGRGETQYF.

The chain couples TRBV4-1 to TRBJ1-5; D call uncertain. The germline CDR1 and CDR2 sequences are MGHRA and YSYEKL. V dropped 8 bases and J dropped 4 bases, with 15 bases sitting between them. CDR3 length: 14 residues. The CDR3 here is CASSADGPNQPQHF. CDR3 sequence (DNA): TGCGCCAGCTCTGCTGACGGACCGAATCAGCCCCAGCATTTT.

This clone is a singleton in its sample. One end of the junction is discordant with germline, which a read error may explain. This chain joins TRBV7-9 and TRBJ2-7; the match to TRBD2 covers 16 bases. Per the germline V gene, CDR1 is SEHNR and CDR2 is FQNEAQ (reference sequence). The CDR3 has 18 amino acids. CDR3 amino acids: CASSLAGLAGGSSYEQYF. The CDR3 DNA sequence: TGTGCCAGCAGCCTAGCGGGACTAGCGGGAGGGAGCTCCTACGAGCAGTACTTC.

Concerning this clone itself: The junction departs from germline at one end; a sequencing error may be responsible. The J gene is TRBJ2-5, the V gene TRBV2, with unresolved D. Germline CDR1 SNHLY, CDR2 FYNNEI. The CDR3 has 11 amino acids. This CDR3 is CASSWSGRTNF. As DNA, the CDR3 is TGTGCCAGCAGTTGGTCGGGCCGTACCAACTTC.